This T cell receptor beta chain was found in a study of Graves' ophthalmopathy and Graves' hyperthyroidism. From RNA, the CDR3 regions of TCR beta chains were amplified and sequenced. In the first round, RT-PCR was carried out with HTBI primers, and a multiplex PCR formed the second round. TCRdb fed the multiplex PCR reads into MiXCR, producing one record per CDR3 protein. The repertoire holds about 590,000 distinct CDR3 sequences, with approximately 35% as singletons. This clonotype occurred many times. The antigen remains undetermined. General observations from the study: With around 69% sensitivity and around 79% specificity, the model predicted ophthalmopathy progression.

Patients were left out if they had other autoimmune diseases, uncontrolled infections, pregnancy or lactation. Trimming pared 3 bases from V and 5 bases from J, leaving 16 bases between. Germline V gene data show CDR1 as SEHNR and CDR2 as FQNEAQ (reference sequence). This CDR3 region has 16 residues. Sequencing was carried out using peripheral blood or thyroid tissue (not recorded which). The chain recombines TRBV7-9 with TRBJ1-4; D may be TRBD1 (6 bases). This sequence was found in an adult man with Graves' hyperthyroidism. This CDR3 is CASSFRRTAKNEKLFF. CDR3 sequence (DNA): TGTGCCAGCAGCTTTCGGCGGACAGCTAAGAATGAAAAACTGTTTTTT.